Each of the 17 T cell receptor beta chains below was sequenced from the same sample in a study of T cell responses to AZD1222 COVID-19 vaccine. TCRdb's copy holds only in-frame clones and misses some; the assay was immunoSEQ multiplex PCR. Here the sample spans 110,000 or so clones, around 90% being singletons. The starting material was peripheral blood, obtained on day 0 of MenACWY control vaccination. These receptors came from an adult in good health.

The genes are TRBV5-1 and TRBJ1-1; D ambiguous. Germline loops: CDR1 SGHRS, CDR2 YFSETQ. Trimming shortened V by 2 bases and J by 5 bases, and 10 bases separated the two germline ends. The CDR3 has 13 residues. The CDR3 sequence: CASSLNVRTEAFF. The CDR3 DNA reads TGCGCCAGCAGCTTAAATGTCCGGACTGAAGCTTTCTTT. Based on the CDR3 plus reference TRBV5-1 and TRBJ1-1, the full variable domain is KAGVTQTPRYLIKTRGQQVTLSCSPISGHRSVSWYQQTPGQGLQFLFEYFSETQRNKGNFPGRFSGRQFSNSRSEMNVSTLELGDSALYLCASSLNVRTEAFFGQGTRLTVV.

This clone was detected once. The rearrangement uses TRBV4-2 and TRBJ2-1; 7 bases agree with TRBD2. The V and J ends lost 8 bases and 6 bases, in that order; junction bases with no gene match: 7. This CDR3 is built from 13 residues. Germline assignment: CDR1 LGHNA and CDR2 YNFKEQ. In DNA form, the CDR3 reads TGTGCCAGCGGGAGACTAGCTGGCAATGAGCAGTTCTTC. The encoded protein is CASGRLAGNEQFF.

V usage is TRBV7-3 and J usage is TRBJ2-1; the D gene is possibly TRBD1 (6 bases). V lost 0 bases to trimming and J lost 2 bases, with 8 bases between them. There are 15 residues in the CDR3. The germline gives CDR1 SGHTA, CDR2 FQGTGA. The CDR3 is CASSLTGDTYNEQFF. CDR3 sequence (DNA): TGTGCCAGCAGCTTAACCGGGGACACCTACAATGAGCAGTTCTTC.

The genes are TRBV5-1 and TRBJ2-2; maybe TRBD1 (5 bases). This CDR3 region has 17 residues. The V gene lost 0 bases and the J gene lost 2 bases, with 14 bases spanning the gap. CDR1 is SGHRS and CDR2 is YFSETQ in the germline V gene. This chain's CDR3 is CASSLVVYDRNTGELFF. The CDR3 DNA follows: TGCGCCAGCAGCTTGGTGGTCTACGACAGAAACACCGGGGAGCTGTTTTTT.

The V and J genes are TRBV27 and TRBJ1-2; D is unclear. The V end was cut by 0 bases, the J end by 5 bases, with 13 bases between. The length of the CDR3 is 15 residues. Germline V lookup: CDR1 MNHEY, CDR2 SMNVEV (reference sequence). CDR3 sequence reads: CASSLSAPGIYGYTF. DNA of the CDR3: TGTGCCAGCAGTTTATCGGCCCCCGGGATATATGGCTACACCTTC.

The V and J genes are TRBV6-6 and TRBJ2-7, with TRBD1 matching over 7 bases. V shed 7 bases and J 6 bases; nucleotides not matched to a gene: 15. The CDR3 contains 15 residues. Germline V lookup: CDR1 MNHNY, CDR2 SVGAGI (reference sequence). CDR3 sequence: CASTSGRGRRSEQYF. The DNA of the CDR3 is TGTGCCAGCACCTCAGGAAGGGGGCGAAGATCCGAGCAGTACTTC.

This chain links TRBV4-2 with TRBJ2-7; TRBD2 agrees at 9 bases. The V segment lost 1 base and the J segment 3 bases; nucleotides outside the gene matches: 4. This CDR3 contains 15 residues. CDR1 and CDR2 (germline): LGHNA, YNFKEQ. CDR3: CASSQARGGGYEQYF. DNA of the CDR3: TGTGCCAGCAGCCAAGCGCGGGGGGGTGGCTACGAGCAGTACTTC.

This sequence joins TRBV10-3 and TRBJ1-1; 8 bases match TRBD1. The CDR3 totals 14 residues. The J segment lost 7 bases and the V segment lost 3 bases, leaving 7 bases of the junction unmatched. CDR1 and CDR2 from the germline V gene are ENHRY and SYGVKD. The CDR3 reads CAISDGQGAGEAFF. In DNA form, the CDR3 reads TGTGCCATCAGTGATGGGCAGGGGGCCGGTGAAGCTTTCTTT.

The rearrangement joins TRBV7-8 to TRBJ1-1; 8 bases match TRBD1. J was trimmed by 1 base and V by 5 bases; bases with no gene match: 6. From germline, CDR1 is SGHVS and CDR2 FQNEAQ. This CDR3 has 15 amino acids. The CDR3 nucleotides are TGTGCCAGCAGCGACCCCGGACAGGGGAACACTGAAGCTTTCTTT. This encodes CASSDPGQGNTEAFF.

The chain employs TRBV5-1 and TRBJ2-3; no clear D gene. V was clipped by 0 bases and J by 2 bases, with 10 bases between them. The CDR3 totals 15 residues. Germline V CDR1 and CDR2: SGHRS, YFSETQ. The CDR3 DNA follows: TGCGCCAGCAGCTTGGGGTTAGGGAACACAGATACGCAGTATTTT. Protein sequence: CASSLGLGNTDTQYF.

This chain joins TRBV4-3 and TRBJ1-4; perhaps TRBD1 as D (5 bases). Germline loops: CDR1 LGHNA, CDR2 YSLEER. This CDR3 is 17 amino acids long. Trimming took 0 bases from V and 4 from J, leaving 15 bases between them. The CDR3 sequence: CASSQDGLGTRNEKLFF. The CDR3 DNA reads TGCGCCAGCAGCCAAGATGGGTTGGGGACCCGTAATGAAAAACTGTTTTTT.

Many counts were recorded for this clone. The chain couples TRBV28 to TRBJ2-2; 9 nucleotides agree with TRBD1. Looked up from germline, CDR1 is MDHEN and CDR2 is SYDVKM. The CDR3 runs 16 residues. The trim removed 5 bases at V and 4 bases at J, leaving 8 bases unmatched. The CDR3 reads CASSVRQGVGTGELFF. DNA of the CDR3: TGTGCCAGCAGTGTCAGACAGGGGGTTGGCACCGGGGAGCTGTTTTTT.

This clone was seen a few times. The chain uses TRBV7-2 and TRBJ2-7, with D possibly called TRBD1 or TRBD2 (6 bases each). The CDR3 extends over 18 amino acids. The V gene lost 0 bases and the J gene lost 5 bases, with 23 bases spanning the gap. Per germline, CDR1 SGHTA and CDR2 FQGNSA. The CDR3 sequence: CASSLAGEGGIKLHEQYF. CDR3 in DNA: TGTGCCAGCAGCTTAGCGGGGGAAGGGGGGATAAAGTTGCACGAGCAGTACTTC.

The chain is built from TRBV6-2 or TRBV6-3 and TRBJ1-1, with D possibly matching TRBD1 (6 bases). V was shortened by 5 bases and J by 3 bases, with 19 bases between the two germline ends. CDR1 is MNHEY, CDR2 SVGEGT, per germline. This CDR3 region has 16 residues. Written as DNA, the CDR3 is TGTGCCAGCAGTGACCCGCGGCAGGGGCGGGACACTGAAGCTTTCTTT. This gives the protein CASSDPRQGRDTEAFF.

This sequence joins TRBV3-1 (or the pseudogene TRBV3-2) and TRBJ1-6, with D possibly TRBD1 on 5 matching bases. The CDR3 covers 15 residues. CDR1 and CDR2 from the germline V gene are LGHDT and YNNKEL (reference sequence). The V end lost 3 bases, the J end lost 6 bases, and 12 bases lay between the germline ends. CDR3 amino acids: CASSHSGFLNSPLHF. In DNA, the CDR3 is TGTGCCAGCAGCCACTCAGGGTTTCTTAATTCACCCCTCCACTTT.

V gene TRBV19 combines with J gene TRBJ2-2, with TRBD1 matching over 7 bases. The CDR3 consists of 17 residues. Germline V lookup: CDR1 LNHDA, CDR2 SQIVND (reference sequence). The trim removed 6 bases at V and 4 bases at J, leaving 14 bases unmatched. This chain's CDR3 is CASRNFHWGTVTGELFF. In DNA, the CDR3 is TGTGCCAGTAGAAACTTCCATTGGGGGACAGTCACCGGGGAGCTGTTTTTT. The full variable domain, completed using reference TRBV19 and TRBJ2-2, is DGGITQSPKYLFRKEGQNVTLSCEQNLNHDAMYWYRQDPGQGLRLIYYSQIVNDFQKGDIAEGYSVSREKKESFPLTVTSAQKNPTAFYLCASRNFHWGTVTGELFFGEGSRLTVL.

J is TRBJ2-5 and V is TRBV6-1; D is unclear. Between the trimmed V and J ends, which lost 3 bases and 5 bases, there was a span of 13 bases. CDR3 size: 14 residues. Germline loops: CDR1 MNHNS, CDR2 SASEGT. CDR3 residues: CASSEDLRKETQYF. CDR3 bases: TGTGCCAGCAGTGAGGACCTCCGGAAGGAGACCCAGTACTTC.